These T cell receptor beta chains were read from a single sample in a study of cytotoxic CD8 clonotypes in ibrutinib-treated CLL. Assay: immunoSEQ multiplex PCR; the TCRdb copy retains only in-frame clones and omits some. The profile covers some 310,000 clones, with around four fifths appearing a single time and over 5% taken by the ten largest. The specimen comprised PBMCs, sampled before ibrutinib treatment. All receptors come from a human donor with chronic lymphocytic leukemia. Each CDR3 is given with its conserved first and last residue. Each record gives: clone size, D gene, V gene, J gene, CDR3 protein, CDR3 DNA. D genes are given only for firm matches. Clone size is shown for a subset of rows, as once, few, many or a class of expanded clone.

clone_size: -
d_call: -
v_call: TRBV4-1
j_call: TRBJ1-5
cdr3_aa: CASSQGGQGNRQPQHF
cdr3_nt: TGCGCCAGCAGCCAAGGAGGGCAAGGCAACAGACAACCCCAGCATTTT

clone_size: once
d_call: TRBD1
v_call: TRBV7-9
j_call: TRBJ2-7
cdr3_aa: CASSSSGTGSYEQYF
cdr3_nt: TGTGCCAGCAGCTCGTCCGGGACAGGGTCTTACGAGCAGTACTTC

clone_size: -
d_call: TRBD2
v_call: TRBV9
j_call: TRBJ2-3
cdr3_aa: CASSVAGVDTQYF
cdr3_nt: TGTGCCAGCAGCGTGGCGGGAGTAGATACGCAGTATTTT

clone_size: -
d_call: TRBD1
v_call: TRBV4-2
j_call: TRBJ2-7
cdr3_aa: CASSQGGQGSYEQYF
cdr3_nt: TGTGCCAGCAGCCAAGGCGGACAGGGGTCCTACGAGCAGTACTTC

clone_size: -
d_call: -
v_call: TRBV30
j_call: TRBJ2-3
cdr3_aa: CAWSVGPDTQYF
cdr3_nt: TGTGCCTGGAGTGTAGGTCCAGATACGCAGTATTTT

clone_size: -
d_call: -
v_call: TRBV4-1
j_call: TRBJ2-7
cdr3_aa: CASSPWTAYEQYF
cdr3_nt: TGCGCCAGCAGCCCCTGGACCGCCTACGAGCAGTACTTC

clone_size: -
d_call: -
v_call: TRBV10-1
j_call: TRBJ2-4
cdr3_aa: CASSEDAGSSENIQYF
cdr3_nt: TGCGCCAGCAGTGAGGATGCGGGAAGTAGTGAAAACATTCAGTACTTC

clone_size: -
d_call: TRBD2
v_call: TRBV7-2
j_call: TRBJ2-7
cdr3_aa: CASSKGLAEGRLGEQYF
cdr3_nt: TGTGCCAGCAGCAAAGGACTAGCTGAGGGGAGGTTAGGCGAGCAGTACTTC

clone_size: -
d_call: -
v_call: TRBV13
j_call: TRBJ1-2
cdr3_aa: CASSGVLGYTF
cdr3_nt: TGTGCCAGCAGTGGGGTTTTGGGCTACACCTTC

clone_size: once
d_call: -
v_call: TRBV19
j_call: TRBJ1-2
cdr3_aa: CASISGRNNYGYTF
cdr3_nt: TGTGCCAGTATTTCCGGACGGAATAACTATGGCTACACCTTC

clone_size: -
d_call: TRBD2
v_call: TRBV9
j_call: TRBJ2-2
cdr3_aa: CASSVGASGYNTGELFF
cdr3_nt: TGTGCCAGCAGCGTAGGGGCTAGCGGGTATAACACCGGGGAGCTGTTTTTT

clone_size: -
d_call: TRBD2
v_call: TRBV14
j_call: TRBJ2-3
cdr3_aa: CASSQALAGAADTQYF
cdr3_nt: TGTGCCAGCAGCCAAGCGCTAGCGGGAGCGGCAGATACGCAGTATTTT

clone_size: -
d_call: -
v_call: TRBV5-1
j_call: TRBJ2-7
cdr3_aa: CASSLYPTGTVSYEQYF
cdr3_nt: TGCGCCAGCAGCTTGTATCCCACAGGGACCGTATCCTACGAGCAGTACTTC

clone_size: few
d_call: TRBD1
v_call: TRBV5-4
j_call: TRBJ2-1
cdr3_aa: CASGDRATYNEQFF
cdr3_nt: TGTGCCAGCGGGGACAGGGCCACCTACAATGAGCAGTTCTTC

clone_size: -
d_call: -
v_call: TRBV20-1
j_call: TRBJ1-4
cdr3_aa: CSVLWGEKLFF
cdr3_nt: TGCAGCGTTTTATGGGGGGAAAAACTGTTTTTT

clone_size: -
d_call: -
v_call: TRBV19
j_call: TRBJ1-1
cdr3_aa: CASSIAQGYTEAFF
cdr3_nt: TGTGCCAGTAGTATTGCCCAGGGGTACACTGAAGCTTTCTTT

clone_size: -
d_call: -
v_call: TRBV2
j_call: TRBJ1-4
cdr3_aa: CASRTGVEKLFF
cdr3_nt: TGTGCCAGCAGGACGGGGGTTGAAAAACTGTTTTTT

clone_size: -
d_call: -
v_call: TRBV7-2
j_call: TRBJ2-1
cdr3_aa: CASSLVSGKPKNEQFF
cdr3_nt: TGTGCCAGCAGCTTAGTATCGGGAAAACCAAAAAATGAGCAGTTCTTC

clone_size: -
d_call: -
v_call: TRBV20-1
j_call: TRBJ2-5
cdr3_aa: CSGEVQETQYF
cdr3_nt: TGCAGTGGGGAGGTCCAAGAGACCCAGTACTTC

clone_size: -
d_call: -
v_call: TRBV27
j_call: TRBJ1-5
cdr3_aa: CASSFGPGQPQHF
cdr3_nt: TGTGCCAGCAGTTTTGGTCCGGGTCAGCCCCAGCATTTT

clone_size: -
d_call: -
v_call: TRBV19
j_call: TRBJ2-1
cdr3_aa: CASSSGAGRLNEQFF
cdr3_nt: TGTGCCAGTAGTTCTGGGGCAGGGAGATTGAATGAGCAGTTCTTC

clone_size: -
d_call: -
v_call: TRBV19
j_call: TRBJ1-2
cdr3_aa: CASSRWVTNYGYTF
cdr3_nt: TGTGCCAGTAGTCGGTGGGTAACTAACTATGGCTACACCTTC

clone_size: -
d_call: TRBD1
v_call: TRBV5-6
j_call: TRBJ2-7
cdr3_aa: CASSPPNYRGTTYEQYF
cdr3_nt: TGTGCCAGCAGCCCGCCCAATTACAGGGGAACTACCTACGAGCAGTACTTC

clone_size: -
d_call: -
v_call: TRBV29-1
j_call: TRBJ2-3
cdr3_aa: CSVKRLAGTDTQYF
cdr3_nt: TGCAGCGTTAAGCGGCTAGCTGGCACAGATACGCAGTATTTT

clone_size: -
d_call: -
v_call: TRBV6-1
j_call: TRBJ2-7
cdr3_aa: CASSDTGLGSYEQYF
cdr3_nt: TGTGCCAGCAGTGACACCGGACTGGGCTCCTACGAGCAGTACTTC

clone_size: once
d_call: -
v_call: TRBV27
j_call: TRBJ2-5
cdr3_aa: CASSLFSRGETQYF
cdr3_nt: TGTGCCAGCAGTTTATTCTCAAGGGGAGAGACCCAGTACTTC

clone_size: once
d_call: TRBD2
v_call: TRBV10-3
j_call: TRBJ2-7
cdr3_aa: CAISETGLAGSEQYF
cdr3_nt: TGTGCCATCAGTGAGACGGGACTAGCGGGATCCGAGCAGTACTTC

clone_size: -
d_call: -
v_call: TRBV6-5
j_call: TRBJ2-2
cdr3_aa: CASREGLNTGELFF
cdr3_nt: TGTGCCAGCAGAGAAGGACTGAACACCGGGGAGCTGTTTTTT

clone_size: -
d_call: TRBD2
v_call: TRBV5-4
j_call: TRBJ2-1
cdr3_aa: CASSSSSGSSYNEQFF
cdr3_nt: TGTGCCAGCAGCTCGAGTAGCGGGAGCTCCTACAATGAGCAGTTCTTC

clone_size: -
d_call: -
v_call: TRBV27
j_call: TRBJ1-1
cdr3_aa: CASSLNGGTEAFF
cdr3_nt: TGTGCCAGCAGTTTAAACGGGGGGACTGAAGCTTTCTTT

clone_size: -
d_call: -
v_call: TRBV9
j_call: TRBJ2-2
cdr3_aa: CASSVRGKTNTGELFF
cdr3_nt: TGTGCCAGCAGCGTACGGGGGAAAACGAACACCGGGGAGCTGTTTTTT

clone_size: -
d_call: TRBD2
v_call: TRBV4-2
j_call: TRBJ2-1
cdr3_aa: CASSQNSGSYNEQFF
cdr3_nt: TGTGCCAGCAGCCAAAACAGCGGGAGCTACAATGAGCAGTTCTTC

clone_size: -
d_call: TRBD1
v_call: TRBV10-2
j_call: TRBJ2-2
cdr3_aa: CATNDRGTGELFF
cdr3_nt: TGCGCCACTAACGACAGGGGCACCGGGGAGCTGTTTTTT

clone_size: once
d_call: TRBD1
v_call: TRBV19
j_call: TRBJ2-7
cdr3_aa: CASSLGQGFGYEQYF
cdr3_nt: TGTGCCAGTTCTTTGGGACAGGGTTTCGGATACGAGCAGTACTTC

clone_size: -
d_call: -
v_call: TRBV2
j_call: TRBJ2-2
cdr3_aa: CATSYRLDRTGELFF
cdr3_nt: TGTGCCACCAGTTATAGACTGGATCGGACCGGGGAGCTGTTTTTT

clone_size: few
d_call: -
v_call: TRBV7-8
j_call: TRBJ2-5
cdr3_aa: CASSPEGGRGETQYF
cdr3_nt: TGTGCCAGCAGCCCCGAAGGGGGGAGGGGAGAGACCCAGTACTTC

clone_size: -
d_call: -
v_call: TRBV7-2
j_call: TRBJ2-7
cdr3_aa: CASSLRAGGGASYEQYF
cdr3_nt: TGTGCCAGCAGCTTAAGGGCCGGAGGGGGGGCAAGCTACGAGCAGTACTTC

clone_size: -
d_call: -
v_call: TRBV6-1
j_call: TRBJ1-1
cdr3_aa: CASSEFLANTEAFF
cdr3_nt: TGTGCCAGCAGTGAATTCCTGGCCAACACTGAAGCTTTCTTT

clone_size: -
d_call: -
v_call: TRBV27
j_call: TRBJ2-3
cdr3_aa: CASSFGAGSTDTQYF
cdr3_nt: TGTGCCAGCAGTTTTGGAGCGGGCAGCACAGATACGCAGTATTTT

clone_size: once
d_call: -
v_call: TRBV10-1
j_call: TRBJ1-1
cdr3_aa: CASSESIGLAGTEAFF
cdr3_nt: TGCGCCAGCAGTGAGTCGATCGGCCTAGCTGGGACTGAAGCTTTCTTT

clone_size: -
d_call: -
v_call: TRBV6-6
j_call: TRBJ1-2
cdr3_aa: CASSYDTKGYTF
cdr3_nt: TGTGCCAGCAGTTACGATACAAAGGGCTACACCTTC

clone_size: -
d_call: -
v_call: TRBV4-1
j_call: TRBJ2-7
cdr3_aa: CASSQLILQGSGYEQYF
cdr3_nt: TGCGCCAGCAGCCAACTGATCCTCCAGGGATCCGGATACGAGCAGTACTTC

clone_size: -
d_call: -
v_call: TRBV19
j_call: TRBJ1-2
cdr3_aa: CASQPGGANYGYTF
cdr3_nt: TGTGCCAGTCAGCCAGGAGGGGCTAACTATGGCTACACCTTC

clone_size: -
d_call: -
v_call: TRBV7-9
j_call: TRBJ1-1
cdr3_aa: CASSSGLGGTEAFF
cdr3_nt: TGTGCCAGCAGCTCAGGGTTGGGGGGCACTGAAGCTTTCTTT

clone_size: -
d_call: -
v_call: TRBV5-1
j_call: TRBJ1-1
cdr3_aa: CASSSLGNTEAFF
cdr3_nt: TGCGCCAGCAGCTCCCTGGGGAACACTGAAGCTTTCTTT

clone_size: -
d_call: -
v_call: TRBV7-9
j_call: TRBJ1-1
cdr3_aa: CASSSGSVNTEAFF
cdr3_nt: TGTGCCAGCAGTTCTGGGTCGGTGAACACTGAAGCTTTCTTT

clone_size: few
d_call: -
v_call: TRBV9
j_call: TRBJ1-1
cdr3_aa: CASSVISGDTEAFF
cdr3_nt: TGTGCCAGCAGCGTGATCTCAGGGGATACTGAAGCTTTCTTT

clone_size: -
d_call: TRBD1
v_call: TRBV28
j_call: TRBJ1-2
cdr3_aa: CASSSAGTEASRAGYTF
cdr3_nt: TGTGCCAGCAGCTCCGCCGGGACAGAGGCGTCCCGGGCTGGCTACACCTTC

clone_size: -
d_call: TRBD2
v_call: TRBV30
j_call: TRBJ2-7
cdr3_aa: CAWSVGASGNYEQYF
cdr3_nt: TGTGCCTGGAGTGTTGGGGCTAGCGGGAACTACGAGCAGTACTTC

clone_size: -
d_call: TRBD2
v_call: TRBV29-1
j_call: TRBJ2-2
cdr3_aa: CSVPGGTGELFF
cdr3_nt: TGCAGCGTACCGGGAGGTACCGGGGAGCTGTTTTTT

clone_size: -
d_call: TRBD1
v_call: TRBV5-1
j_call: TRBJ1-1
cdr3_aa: CASSGTTGVGTEAFF
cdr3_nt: TGCGCCAGCAGCGGAACAACAGGGGTTGGCACTGAAGCTTTCTTT

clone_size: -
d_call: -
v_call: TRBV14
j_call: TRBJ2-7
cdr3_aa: CASSQSLDEQYF
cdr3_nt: TGTGCCAGCAGCCAATCTCTCGACGAGCAGTACTTC

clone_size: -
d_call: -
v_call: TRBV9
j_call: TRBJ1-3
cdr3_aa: CASSVRSSGNTIYF
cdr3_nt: TGTGCCAGCAGCGTGCGCAGCTCTGGAAACACCATATATTTT

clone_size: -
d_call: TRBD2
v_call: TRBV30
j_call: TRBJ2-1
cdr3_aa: CAWTILAGPYNEQFF
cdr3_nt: TGTGCCTGGACCATACTAGCGGGACCTTACAATGAGCAGTTCTTC

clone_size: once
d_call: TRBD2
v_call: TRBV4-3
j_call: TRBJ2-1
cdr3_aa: CASSHGPGLAGNEQFF
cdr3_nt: TGCGCCAGCAGCCATGGTCCGGGACTAGCGGGCAATGAGCAGTTCTTC

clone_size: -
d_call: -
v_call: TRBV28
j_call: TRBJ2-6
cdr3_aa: CASSSSSGANVLTF
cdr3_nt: TGTGCCAGCAGTTCAAGCTCTGGGGCCAACGTCCTGACTTTC

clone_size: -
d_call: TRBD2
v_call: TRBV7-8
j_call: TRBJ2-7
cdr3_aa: CASSLGGLAGHEQYF
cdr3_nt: TGTGCCAGCAGCTTAGGAGGACTAGCCGGTCACGAGCAGTACTTC

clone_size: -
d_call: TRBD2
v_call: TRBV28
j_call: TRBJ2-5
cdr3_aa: CASSPPGLAYQETQYF
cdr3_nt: TGTGCCAGCAGTCCTCCGGGACTAGCGTACCAAGAGACCCAGTACTTC